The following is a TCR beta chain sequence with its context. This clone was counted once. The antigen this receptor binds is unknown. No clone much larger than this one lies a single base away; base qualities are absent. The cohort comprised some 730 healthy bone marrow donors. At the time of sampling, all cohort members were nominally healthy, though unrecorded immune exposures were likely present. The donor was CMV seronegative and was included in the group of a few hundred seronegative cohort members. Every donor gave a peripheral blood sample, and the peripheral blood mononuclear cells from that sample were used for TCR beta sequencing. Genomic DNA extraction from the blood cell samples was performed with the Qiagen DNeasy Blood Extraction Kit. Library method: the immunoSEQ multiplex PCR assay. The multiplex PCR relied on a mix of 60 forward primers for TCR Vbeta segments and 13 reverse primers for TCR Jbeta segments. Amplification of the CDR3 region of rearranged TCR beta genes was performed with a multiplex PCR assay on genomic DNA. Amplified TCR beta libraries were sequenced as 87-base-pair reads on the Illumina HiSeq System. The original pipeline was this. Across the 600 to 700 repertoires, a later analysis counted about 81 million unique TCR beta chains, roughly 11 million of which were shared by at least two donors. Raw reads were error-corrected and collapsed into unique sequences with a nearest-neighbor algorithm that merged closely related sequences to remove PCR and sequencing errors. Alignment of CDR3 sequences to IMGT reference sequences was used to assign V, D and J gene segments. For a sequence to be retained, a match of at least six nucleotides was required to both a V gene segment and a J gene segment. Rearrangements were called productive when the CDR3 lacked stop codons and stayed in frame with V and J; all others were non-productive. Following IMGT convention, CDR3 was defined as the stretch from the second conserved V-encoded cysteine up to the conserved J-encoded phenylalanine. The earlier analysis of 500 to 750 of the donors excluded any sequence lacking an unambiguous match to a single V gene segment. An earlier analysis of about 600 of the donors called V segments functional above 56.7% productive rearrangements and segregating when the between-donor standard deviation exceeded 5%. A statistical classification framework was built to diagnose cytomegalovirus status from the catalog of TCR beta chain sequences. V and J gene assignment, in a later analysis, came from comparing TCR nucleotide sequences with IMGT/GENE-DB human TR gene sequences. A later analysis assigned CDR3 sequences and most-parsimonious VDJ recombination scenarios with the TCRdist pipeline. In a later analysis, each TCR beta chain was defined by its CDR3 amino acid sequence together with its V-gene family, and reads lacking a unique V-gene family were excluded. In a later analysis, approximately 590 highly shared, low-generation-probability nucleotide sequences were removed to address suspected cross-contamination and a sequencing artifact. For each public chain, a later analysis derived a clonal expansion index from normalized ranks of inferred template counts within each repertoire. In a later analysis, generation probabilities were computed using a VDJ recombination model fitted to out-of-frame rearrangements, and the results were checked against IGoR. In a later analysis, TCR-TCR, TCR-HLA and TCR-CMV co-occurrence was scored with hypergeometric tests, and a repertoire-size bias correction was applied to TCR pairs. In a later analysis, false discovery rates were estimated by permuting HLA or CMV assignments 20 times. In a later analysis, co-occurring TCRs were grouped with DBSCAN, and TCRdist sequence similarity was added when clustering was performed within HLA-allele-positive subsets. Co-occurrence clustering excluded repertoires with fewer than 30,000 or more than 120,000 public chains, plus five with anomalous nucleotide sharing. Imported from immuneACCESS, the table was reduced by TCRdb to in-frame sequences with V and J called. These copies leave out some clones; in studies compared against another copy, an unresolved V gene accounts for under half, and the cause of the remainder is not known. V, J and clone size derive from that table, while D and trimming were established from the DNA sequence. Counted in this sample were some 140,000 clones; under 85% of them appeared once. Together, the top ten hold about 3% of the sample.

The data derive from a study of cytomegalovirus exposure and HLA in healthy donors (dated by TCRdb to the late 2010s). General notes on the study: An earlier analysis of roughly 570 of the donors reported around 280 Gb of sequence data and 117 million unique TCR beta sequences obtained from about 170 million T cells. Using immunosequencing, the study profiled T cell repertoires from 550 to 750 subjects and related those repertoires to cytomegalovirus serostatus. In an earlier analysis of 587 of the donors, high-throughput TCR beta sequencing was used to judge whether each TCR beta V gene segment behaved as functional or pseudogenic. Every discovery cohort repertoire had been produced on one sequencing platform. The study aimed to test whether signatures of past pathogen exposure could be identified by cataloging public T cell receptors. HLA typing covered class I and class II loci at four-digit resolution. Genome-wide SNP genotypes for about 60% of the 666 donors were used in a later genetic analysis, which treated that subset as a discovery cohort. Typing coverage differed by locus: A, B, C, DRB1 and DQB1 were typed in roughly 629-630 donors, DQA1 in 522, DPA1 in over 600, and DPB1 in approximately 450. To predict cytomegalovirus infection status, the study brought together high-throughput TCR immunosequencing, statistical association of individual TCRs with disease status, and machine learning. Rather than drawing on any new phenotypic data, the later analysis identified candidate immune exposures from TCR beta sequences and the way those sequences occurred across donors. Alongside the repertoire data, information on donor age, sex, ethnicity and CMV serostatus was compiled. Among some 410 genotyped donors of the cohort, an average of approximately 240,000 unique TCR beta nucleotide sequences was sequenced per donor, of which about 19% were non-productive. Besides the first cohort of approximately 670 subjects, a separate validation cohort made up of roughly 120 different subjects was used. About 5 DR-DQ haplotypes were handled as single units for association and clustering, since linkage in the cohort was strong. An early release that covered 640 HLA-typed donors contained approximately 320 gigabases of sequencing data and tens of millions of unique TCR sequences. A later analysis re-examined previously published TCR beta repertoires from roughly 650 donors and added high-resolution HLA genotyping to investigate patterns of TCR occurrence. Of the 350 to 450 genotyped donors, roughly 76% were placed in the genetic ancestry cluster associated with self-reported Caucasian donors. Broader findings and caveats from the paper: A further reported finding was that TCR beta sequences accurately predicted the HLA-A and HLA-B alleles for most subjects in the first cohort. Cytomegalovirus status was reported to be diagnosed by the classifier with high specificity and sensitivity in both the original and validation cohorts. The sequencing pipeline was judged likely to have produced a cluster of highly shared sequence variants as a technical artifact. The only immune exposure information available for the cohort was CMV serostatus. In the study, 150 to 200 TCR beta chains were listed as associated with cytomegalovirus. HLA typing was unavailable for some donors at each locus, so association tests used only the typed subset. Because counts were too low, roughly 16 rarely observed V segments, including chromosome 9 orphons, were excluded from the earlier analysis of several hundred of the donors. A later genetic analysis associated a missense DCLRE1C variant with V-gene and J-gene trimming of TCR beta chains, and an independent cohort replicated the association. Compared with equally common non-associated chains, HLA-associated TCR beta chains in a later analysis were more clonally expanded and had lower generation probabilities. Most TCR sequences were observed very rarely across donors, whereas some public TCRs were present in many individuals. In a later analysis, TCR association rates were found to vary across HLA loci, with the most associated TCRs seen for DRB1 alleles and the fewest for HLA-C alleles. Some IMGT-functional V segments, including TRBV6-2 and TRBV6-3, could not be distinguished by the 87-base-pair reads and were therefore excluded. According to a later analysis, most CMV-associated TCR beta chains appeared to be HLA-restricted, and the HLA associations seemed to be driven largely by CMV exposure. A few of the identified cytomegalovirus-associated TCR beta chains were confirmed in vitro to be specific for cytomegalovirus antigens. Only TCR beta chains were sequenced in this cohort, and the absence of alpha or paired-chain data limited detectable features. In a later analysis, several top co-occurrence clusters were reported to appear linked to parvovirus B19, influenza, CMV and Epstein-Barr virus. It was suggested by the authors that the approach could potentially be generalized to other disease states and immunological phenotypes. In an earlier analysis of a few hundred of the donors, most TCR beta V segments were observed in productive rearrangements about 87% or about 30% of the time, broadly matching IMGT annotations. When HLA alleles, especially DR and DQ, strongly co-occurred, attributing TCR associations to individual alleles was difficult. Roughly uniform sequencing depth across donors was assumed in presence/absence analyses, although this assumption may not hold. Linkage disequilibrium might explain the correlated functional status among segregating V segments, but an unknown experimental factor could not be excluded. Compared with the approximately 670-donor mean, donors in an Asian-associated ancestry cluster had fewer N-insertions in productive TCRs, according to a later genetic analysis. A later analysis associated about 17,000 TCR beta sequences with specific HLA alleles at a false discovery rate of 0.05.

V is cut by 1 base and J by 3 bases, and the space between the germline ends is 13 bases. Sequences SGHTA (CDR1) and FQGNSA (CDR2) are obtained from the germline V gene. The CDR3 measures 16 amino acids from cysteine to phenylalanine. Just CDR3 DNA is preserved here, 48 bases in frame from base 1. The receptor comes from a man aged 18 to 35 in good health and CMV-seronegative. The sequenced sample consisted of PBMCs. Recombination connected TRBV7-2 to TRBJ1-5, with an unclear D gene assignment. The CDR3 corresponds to CASSLEAGGFNQPQHF. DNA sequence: TGTGCCAGCAGCTTAGAGGCAGGCGGGTTCAATCAGCCCCAGCATTTT.